Listed below are T cell receptor beta chains from one sample, sequenced in a study of PD-1 blockade in classical Hodgkin lymphoma. Produced via immunoSEQ multiplex PCR; TCRdb's table is partial and in-frame only. The sample shows about 4,200 clones, roughly four fifths of them seen only once. The sequenced sample was CD8+ T cells from blood. The receptors originated from a human donor with classical Hodgkin lymphoma. Each CDR3 is given with its conserved first and last residue. A D gene is named only where the DNA matches it firmly. Size tells how often a clone was seen (once, few, many) or the class of an expanded clone, and some rows leave it out.

d_call	v_call	clone_size	j_call	cdr3_length	cdr3_aa	cdr3_nt
-	TRBV7-9	-	TRBJ2-7	16	CASSYLRGDSTYEQYF	TGTGCCAGCAGCTATCTTAGGGGGGACAGTACCTACGAGCAGTACTTC
-	TRBV30	-	TRBJ2-2	15	CAWVPWSSNTGELFF	TGTGCCTGGGTTCCTTGGAGCTCGAACACCGGGGAGCTGTTTTTT
-	TRBV5-1	-	TRBJ1-1	14	CASSTGAGNTEAFF	TGCGCCAGCAGCACAGGAGCGGGGAACACTGAAGCTTTCTTT
TRBD2	TRBV15	-	TRBJ2-7	15	CATSRDSGSYYEQYF	TGTGCCACCAGCAGAGACAGCGGGAGTTACTACGAGCAGTACTTC
TRBD2	TRBV6-6	-	TRBJ2-1	14	CASINSGKNNEQFF	TGTGCCAGCATTAATAGCGGGAAGAACAATGAGCAGTTCTTC
-	TRBV6-5	-	TRBJ2-7	15	CASSYSVGRVYEQYF	TGTGCCAGCAGTTATAGCGTCGGTAGGGTCTACGAGCAGTACTTC
-	TRBV15	-	TRBJ2-2	16	CATRASLGGGTGELFF	TGTGCCACCCGGGCCTCACTAGGGGGAGGTACCGGGGAGCTGTTTTTT
-	TRBV6-1	-	TRBJ2-7	15	CASSEAGGGLYEQYF	TGTGCCAGCAGTGAAGCAGGGGGGGGCCTCTACGAGCAGTACTTC
TRBD1	TRBV4-3	once	TRBJ2-1	13	CASSQVGRDSQFF	TGCGCCAGCAGCCAAGTTGGCCGGGACAGCCAGTTCTTC
TRBD1	TRBV4-3	-	TRBJ1-5	17	CASSQDAAGGTKQPQHF	TGCGCCAGCAGCCAAGATGCTGCAGGGGGAACGAAACAGCCCCAGCATTTT
TRBD1	TRBV15	-	TRBJ1-2	16	CATSRDLGQGKDGYTF	TGTGCCACCAGCAGAGATCTGGGACAGGGAAAAGATGGCTACACCTTC
TRBD2	TRBV28	-	TRBJ2-7	16	CASSLGTLAGAHEQYF	TGTGCCAGCAGTTTAGGTACACTAGCGGGAGCCCACGAGCAGTACTTC
TRBD2	TRBV19	few	TRBJ2-1	15	CASSISGSSYNEQFF	TGTGCCAGTAGTATCAGCGGGAGCTCCTACAATGAGCAGTTCTTC
-	TRBV29-1	-	TRBJ1-1	16	CSVVIGAGVEGTEAFF	TGCAGCGTTGTAATCGGAGCAGGGGTTGAAGGTACTGAAGCTTTCTTT
-	TRBV27	-	TRBJ2-7	15	CASSLSRTGAYEQYF	TGTGCCAGCAGTTTAAGTAGGACTGGAGCCTACGAGCAGTACTTC
-	TRBV10-1	-	TRBJ2-7	11	CANSPRREQYF	TGCGCCAACTCCCCCCGCCGCGAGCAGTACTTC
-	TRBV13	-	TRBJ1-5	12	CASSLGDQPQHF	TGTGCCAGCAGCTTAGGGGATCAGCCCCAGCATTTT
-	TRBV7-7	-	TRBJ2-3	13	CASSSTETDTQYF	TGTGCCAGCAGTTCAACAGAAACAGATACGCAGTATTTT
TRBD1	TRBV4-3	-	TRBJ2-3	18	CASSQDRNRDRYTDTQYF	TGCGCCAGCAGCCAAGATCGTAACCGGGACAGGTACACAGATACGCAGTATTTT